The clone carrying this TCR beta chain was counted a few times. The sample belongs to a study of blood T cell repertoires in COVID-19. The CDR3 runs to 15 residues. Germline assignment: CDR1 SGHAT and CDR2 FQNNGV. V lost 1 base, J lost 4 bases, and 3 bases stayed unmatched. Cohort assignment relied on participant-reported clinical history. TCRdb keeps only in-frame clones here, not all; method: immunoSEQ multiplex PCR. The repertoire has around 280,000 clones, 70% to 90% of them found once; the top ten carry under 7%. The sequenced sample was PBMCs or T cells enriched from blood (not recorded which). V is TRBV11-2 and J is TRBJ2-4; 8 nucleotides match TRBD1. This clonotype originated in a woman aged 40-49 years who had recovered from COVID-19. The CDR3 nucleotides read TGTGCCAGCAGCTTAGTCTGGACAGGGAAAAACATTCAGTACTTC. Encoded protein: CASSLVWTGKNIQYF.